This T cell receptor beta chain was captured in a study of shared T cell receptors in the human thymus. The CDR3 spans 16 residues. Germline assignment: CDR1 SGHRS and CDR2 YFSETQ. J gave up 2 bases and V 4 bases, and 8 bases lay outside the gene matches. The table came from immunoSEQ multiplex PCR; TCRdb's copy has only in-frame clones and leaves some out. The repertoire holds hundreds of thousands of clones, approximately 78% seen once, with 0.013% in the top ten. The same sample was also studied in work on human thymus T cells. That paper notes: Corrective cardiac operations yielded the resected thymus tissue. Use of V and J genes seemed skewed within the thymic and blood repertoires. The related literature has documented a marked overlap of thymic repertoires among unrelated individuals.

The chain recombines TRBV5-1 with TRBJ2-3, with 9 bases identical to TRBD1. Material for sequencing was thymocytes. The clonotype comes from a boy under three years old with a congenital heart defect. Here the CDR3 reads CASSRWTGVNTDTQYF. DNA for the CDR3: TGCGCCAGCAGCCGGTGGACAGGGGTGAACACAGATACGCAGTATTTT.